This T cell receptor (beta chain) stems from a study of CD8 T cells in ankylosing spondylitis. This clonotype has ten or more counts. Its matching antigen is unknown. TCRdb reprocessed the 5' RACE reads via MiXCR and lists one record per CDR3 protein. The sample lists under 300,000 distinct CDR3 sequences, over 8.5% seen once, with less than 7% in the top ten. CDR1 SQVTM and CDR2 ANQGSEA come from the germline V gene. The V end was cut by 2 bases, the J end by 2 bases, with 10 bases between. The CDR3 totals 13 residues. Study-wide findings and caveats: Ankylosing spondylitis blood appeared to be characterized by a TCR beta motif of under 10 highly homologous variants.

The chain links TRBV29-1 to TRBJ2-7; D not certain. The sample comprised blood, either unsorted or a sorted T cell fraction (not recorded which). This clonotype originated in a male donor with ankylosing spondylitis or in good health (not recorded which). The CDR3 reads CSVESQDPYEQYF. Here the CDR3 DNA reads TGCAGCGTTGAAAGCCAGGACCCCTACGAGCAGTACTTC.